This is a list of T cell receptor beta chains from one sample in a study of cytomegalovirus exposure and HLA in healthy donors. Assay used: immunoSEQ multiplex PCR; TCRdb lists only in-frame clones, some missing. This repertoire shows some 100,000 clones, approximately 90% found once; its top ten account for about 4.4%. The specimen sequenced was PBMCs. These receptors all stem from a man aged 18 to 29 in good health and CMV-seropositive. Each CDR3 is given with its conserved first and last residue. Fields, in order: clone size, D gene, J gene, V gene, CDR3 DNA, CDR3 protein. The D gene is left open where the match is weak. A clone size is listed for some rows: how often the clone was seen (once, few, many), or a class if it is expanded.

abundance: few
d_gene: NA
j_gene: TRBJ2-5
v_gene: TRBV19
CDR3nt: TGTGCCAGTAGTGTACAGGGAAGAGAGACCCAGTACTTC
CDR3aa: CASSVQGRETQYF

abundance: NA
d_gene: NA
j_gene: TRBJ2-6
v_gene: TRBV29-1
CDR3nt: TGCAGCGTTGCCGGGGGACAGAGAACGGACGTCCTGACTTTC
CDR3aa: CSVAGGQRTDVLTF

abundance: NA
d_gene: NA
j_gene: TRBJ1-5
v_gene: TRBV14
CDR3nt: TGTGCCAGCAGCCAAGGTTTACGGCAGCCCCAGCATTTT
CDR3aa: CASSQGLRQPQHF

abundance: NA
d_gene: TRBD1
j_gene: TRBJ1-2
v_gene: TRBV6-1
CDR3nt: TGTGCCAGCAGGGAACACCCAGGGGGCGACTACACCTTC
CDR3aa: CASREHPGGDYTF

abundance: NA
d_gene: NA
j_gene: TRBJ2-6
v_gene: TRBV9
CDR3nt: TGTGCCAGCAGCGTAGCTAGGGGCGGGGGACAACTTTCTGGGGCCAACGTCCTGACTTTC
CDR3aa: CASSVARGGGQLSGANVLTF

abundance: once
d_gene: TRBD1
j_gene: TRBJ1-1
v_gene: TRBV7-2
CDR3nt: TGTGCCAGCAGCCCACAGGGGAAAGAGGGGAACACTGAAGCTTTCTTT
CDR3aa: CASSPQGKEGNTEAFF

abundance: NA
d_gene: TRBD1
j_gene: TRBJ2-7
v_gene: TRBV5-6
CDR3nt: TGTGCCAGCAGCTCACCGGGACAGGGACTTTACGAGCAGTACTTC
CDR3aa: CASSSPGQGLYEQYF

abundance: once
d_gene: NA
j_gene: TRBJ1-5
v_gene: TRBV28
CDR3nt: TGTGCCAGCAGTTTTATGACAAATCAGCCCCAGCATTTT
CDR3aa: CASSFMTNQPQHF

abundance: NA
d_gene: NA
j_gene: TRBJ1-1
v_gene: TRBV4-2
CDR3nt: TGTGCCAGCAGCCAAACGGAGTTGAACACTGAAGCTTTCTTT
CDR3aa: CASSQTELNTEAFF

abundance: NA
d_gene: TRBD2
j_gene: TRBJ2-3
v_gene: TRBV12-5
CDR3nt: TGTGCTAGTGGTTTTCGGGGGGGAAACACAGATACGCAGTATTTT
CDR3aa: CASGFRGGNTDTQYF

abundance: few
d_gene: TRBD2
j_gene: TRBJ2-3
v_gene: TRBV12-5
CDR3nt: TGTGCTAGTGGCCCAAGCGGGGGAGATACGCAGTATTTT
CDR3aa: CASGPSGGDTQYF

abundance: once
d_gene: TRBD2
j_gene: TRBJ2-1
v_gene: TRBV5-5
CDR3nt: TGTGCCAGCAGCTTGCCACTGGGAGGGTCGGTGGGGAATGAGCAGTTCTTC
CDR3aa: CASSLPLGGSVGNEQFF

abundance: few
d_gene: NA
j_gene: TRBJ2-7
v_gene: TRBV2
CDR3nt: TGTGCCAGGCACGACAGCTCCTACGAGCAGTACTTC
CDR3aa: CARHDSSYEQYF

abundance: NA
d_gene: NA
j_gene: TRBJ2-2
v_gene: TRBV6-1
CDR3nt: TGTGCCAGCAGTGGGGCCGAAACCGGGGAGCTGTTTTTT
CDR3aa: CASSGAETGELFF

abundance: NA
d_gene: NA
j_gene: TRBJ1-4
v_gene: TRBV14
CDR3nt: TGTGCCAGCAGCCCCCTGGAGGGTGAAAAACTGTTTTTT
CDR3aa: CASSPLEGEKLFF

abundance: NA
d_gene: NA
j_gene: TRBJ1-1
v_gene: TRBV9
CDR3nt: TGTGCCAGCAGGGGGTCTAGGGGGACTGAAGCTTTCTTT
CDR3aa: CASRGSRGTEAFF

abundance: NA
d_gene: NA
j_gene: TRBJ1-4
v_gene: TRBV7-2
CDR3nt: TGTGCCAGCAGCTCCCCGAACTATGAAAAACTGTTTTTT
CDR3aa: CASSSPNYEKLFF

abundance: NA
d_gene: NA
j_gene: TRBJ2-7
v_gene: TRBV6-1
CDR3nt: TGTGCCAGCAGTGAAACCCCCTATAGGACAGCCTCGTTTGACGAGCAGTACTTC
CDR3aa: CASSETPYRTASFDEQYF

abundance: NA
d_gene: TRBD1
j_gene: TRBJ2-6
v_gene: TRBV6-1
CDR3nt: TGTGCCAGCAGGGACAGGAACGGGGCCAACGTCCTGACTTTC
CDR3aa: CASRDRNGANVLTF

abundance: once
d_gene: NA
j_gene: TRBJ2-7
v_gene: TRBV11-2
CDR3nt: TGTGCCAGCAGCTTAGGTCAATCCTACGAGCAGTACTTC
CDR3aa: CASSLGQSYEQYF

abundance: NA
d_gene: TRBD1
j_gene: TRBJ2-5
v_gene: TRBV5-4
CDR3nt: TGTGCCAGCAGCAAGGACAGGGGGTCGGAGACCCAGTACTTC
CDR3aa: CASSKDRGSETQYF

abundance: NA
d_gene: NA
j_gene: TRBJ2-7
v_gene: TRBV27
CDR3nt: TGTGCCAGCAGTTTATCGGGGGGGGCGGGATCTATCTACGAGCAGTACTTC
CDR3aa: CASSLSGGAGSIYEQYF

abundance: NA
d_gene: TRBD1
j_gene: TRBJ1-2
v_gene: TRBV28
CDR3nt: TGTGCCAGCAGTTTCGGGACAGGGAGGGACTATGGCTACACCTTC
CDR3aa: CASSFGTGRDYGYTF

abundance: NA
d_gene: NA
j_gene: TRBJ2-7
v_gene: TRBV5-1
CDR3nt: TGCGCCAGCAGCTTCAGCGCCAACTCCTACGAGCAGTACTTC
CDR3aa: CASSFSANSYEQYF

abundance: NA
d_gene: NA
j_gene: TRBJ1-3
v_gene: TRBV6-1
CDR3nt: TGTGCCAGCAGTGAAATTCCCCACTCTGGAAACACCATATATTTT
CDR3aa: CASSEIPHSGNTIYF

abundance: NA
d_gene: TRBD2
j_gene: TRBJ2-7
v_gene: TRBV6-6
CDR3nt: TGTGCCAGCAGACCCCGGACTAGCCCCTACGAGCAGTACTTC
CDR3aa: CASRPRTSPYEQYF

abundance: NA
d_gene: TRBD1
j_gene: TRBJ2-2
v_gene: TRBV7-2
CDR3nt: TGTGCCAGCAGGCCCAGGGGGCGCGGTTCCACCGGGGAGCTGTTTTTT
CDR3aa: CASRPRGRGSTGELFF

abundance: NA
d_gene: NA
j_gene: TRBJ2-6
v_gene: TRBV10-3
CDR3nt: TGTGCCATCAGTGAGGGGGCCAACTCTGGGGCCAACGTCCTGACTTTC
CDR3aa: CAISEGANSGANVLTF

abundance: NA
d_gene: TRBD1
j_gene: TRBJ2-5
v_gene: TRBV6-1
CDR3nt: TGTGCCAGCAGTGAAGAGCACGGGAACAGGGGTCTCCAACGAGAGACCCAGTACTTC
CDR3aa: CASSEEHGNRGLQRETQYF

abundance: NA
d_gene: TRBD1
j_gene: TRBJ2-3
v_gene: TRBV5-1
CDR3nt: TGCGCCAGCAGCGAGGACAGGGGAGATACGCAGTATTTT
CDR3aa: CASSEDRGDTQYF

abundance: NA
d_gene: TRBD2
j_gene: TRBJ2-7
v_gene: TRBV5-1
CDR3nt: TGCGCCAGCAGCTTTCTCTCCCGGGGGGATTCGCAGTACTTC
CDR3aa: CASSFLSRGDSQYF

abundance: once
d_gene: NA
j_gene: TRBJ2-2
v_gene: TRBV6-1
CDR3nt: TGTGCCAGCAGTGAAGACCAGGGGATCGCCGGGGAGCTGTTTTTT
CDR3aa: CASSEDQGIAGELFF

abundance: NA
d_gene: TRBD2
j_gene: TRBJ2-3
v_gene: TRBV12-5
CDR3nt: TGTGCTAGTGGTTTGGGCGGGGGGGTTGGAGATACGCAGTATTTT
CDR3aa: CASGLGGGVGDTQYF

abundance: NA
d_gene: NA
j_gene: TRBJ1-4
v_gene: TRBV5-1
CDR3nt: TGCGCCAGCAGCTCGGGAACGGCCTCTAATGAAAAACTGTTTTTT
CDR3aa: CASSSGTASNEKLFF

abundance: NA
d_gene: NA
j_gene: TRBJ1-2
v_gene: TRBV6-5
CDR3nt: TGTGCCAGCAGTGGGACCCAACAGGGCTATGGCTACACCTTC
CDR3aa: CASSGTQQGYGYTF

abundance: NA
d_gene: TRBD2
j_gene: TRBJ2-1
v_gene: TRBV9
CDR3nt: TGTGCCAGCAGCGGATTAGCGGGGGCCTTACCCTACAATGAGCAGTTCTTC
CDR3aa: CASSGLAGALPYNEQFF